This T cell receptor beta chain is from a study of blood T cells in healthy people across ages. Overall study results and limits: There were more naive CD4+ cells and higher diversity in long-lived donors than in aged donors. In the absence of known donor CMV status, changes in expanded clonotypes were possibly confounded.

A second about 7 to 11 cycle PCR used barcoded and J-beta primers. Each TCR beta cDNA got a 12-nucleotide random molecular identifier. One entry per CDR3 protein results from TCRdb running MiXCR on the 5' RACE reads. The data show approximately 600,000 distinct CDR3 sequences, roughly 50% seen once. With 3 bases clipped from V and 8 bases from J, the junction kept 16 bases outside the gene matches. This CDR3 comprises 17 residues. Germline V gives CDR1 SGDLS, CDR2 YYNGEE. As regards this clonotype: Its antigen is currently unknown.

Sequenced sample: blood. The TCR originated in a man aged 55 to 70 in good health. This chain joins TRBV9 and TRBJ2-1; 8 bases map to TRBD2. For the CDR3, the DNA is TGTGCCAGCAGCGAGGGGGGGGCTAGCGGGCTGAGGGATGAGCAGTTCTTC. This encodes CASSEGGASGLRDEQFF.